The count of the clone carrying this T cell receptor beta chain is one. Reverse transcription of extracted RNA yielded cDNA, which provided the sequencing template. TCRdb's table, derived via immunoSEQ multiplex PCR, lists solely in-frame clones and lacks some. The sample yields fewer than 350,000 clones, roughly 50% seen once. The CDR3 length is 14 residues. Germline loops: CDR1 MGHDK, CDR2 SYGVNS. V shed 1 base and J shed 1 base, with 7 bases lying between them. Treatment of the sample: oral pan-JAK inhibitor, 5-10 mg twice daily. The data were obtained in a study of CD8+ T cells in alopecia areata. The origin of this receptor is a human donor with alopecia areata. Sequencing used CD4+ T cells sorted from blood, obtained at week 24, from a patient treated with tofacitinib. The chain uses TRBV25-1 and TRBJ1-1; D gene unclear. CDR3 amino acids: CASSESQPNTEAFF. CDR3 DNA sequence: TGTGCCAGCAGTGAATCACAGCCGAACACTGAAGCTTTCTTT.